This entry describes one T cell receptor (beta chain). This entry comes from a study of T cell changes during pregnancy in multiple sclerosis. Germline lookup yields CDR1 SEHNR and CDR2 FQNEAQ (reference sequence). CDR3 length: 14 residues. Trimming removed 1 base from V and 7 bases from J, with 13 bases in between. Clones were read by immunoSEQ multiplex PCR, and TCRdb kept only the in-frame ones, dropping some. Of roughly 66,000 clones in the sample, about 90% were seen once. The material was peripheral blood, obtained in the first trimester of pregnancy. This chain joins TRBV7-9 and TRBJ2-5; no firm D call. The receptor's source is a female donor with multiple sclerosis, enrolled in a pregnancy study. The CDR3, as DNA: TGTGCCAGCAGCTTAGAAAGCGCCACGGGGACCCAGTACTTC. It encodes CASSLESATGTQYF. The full variable domain, in which reference TRBV7-9 and TRBJ2-5 provide the parts outside the CDR3, is DTGVSQNPRHKITKRGQNVTFRCDPISEHNRLYWYRQTLGQGPEFLTYFQNEAQLEKSRLLSDRFSAERPKGSFSTLEIQRTEQGDSAMYLCASSLESATGTQYFGPGTRLLVL.